This T cell receptor (beta chain) comes out of a study of T cell responses to AZD1222 COVID-19 vaccine (dated by TCRdb to the early 2020s). Background for the entire study: AZD1222 recipients whose second dose came at about 4 weeks and those whose second dose came at about 12 weeks were combined into one group, since spike-specific TCR depth and breadth did not differ between the two schedules. Enrollment into the trials was organized by age into subgroups of 18-55, 56-69 and 70-plus years, and those subgroups contained roughly 140, 27 and 60 TCR-sequenced participants, respectively. TCR sequencing covered roughly 230 trial participants: around 210 given two doses of AZD1222 and 26 given two doses of MenACWY control vaccine.

The paper's findings and limits, for the study overall: Most participants were white British and females outnumbered males, and the authors suggested that clonal diversity may have been underestimated. The 56-69-year group was small, and its depth increase did not reach significance, likely because of low power. Because no day 14 peak-response samples were available, the repertoires could be characterized only after the peak T cell response. Reportedly, almost half of the unique spike-specific TCRs recognized epitopes lying outside the regions that are mutated in the B.1.351 and B.1.1.7 variants. The vaccine-associated CD4 TCRs covered the entire spike protein, and the dominant responses fell in regions 160-218 and 743-854. A significant rise in spike-specific TCR breadth and depth was observed after two AZD1222 doses relative to day 0 and relative to MenACWY recipients. Conclusions about previously exposed vaccinees are limited, since just five or six AZD1222 recipients were seropositive for SARS-CoV-2 at baseline.

The CDR3 regions of human TCRbeta chains were analyzed by immunosequencing. The study's processing was this. Repertoire TCRs were matched against a reference library of SARS-CoV-2-specific TCRs generated with the MIRA antigen-specificity platform. Breadth was defined as the fraction of unique TCRs that were SARS-CoV-2-associated, and depth was defined as the fraction of total T cells that were SARS-CoV-2-associated. Using the MIRA data, every spike-specific TCR was mapped to the spike region that the TCR reacted to and assigned to either a CD4 or a CD8 class. Log10-transformed breadth and depth values were compared by one-way ANOVA with Sidak's multiple comparisons tests. Not all clones reach the TCRdb copy of this immuneACCESS table, which keeps in-frame sequences only. Checked studies attribute under half of the gap to unresolved V genes and leave the rest unexplained. V, J and clone size were drawn from that table, and D and trimming were deduced from the DNA. This sample lists 85,000 to 120,000 clones; roughly 84% were detected once. Of the sample, 15% to 20% falls within the top ten clones.

The germline V gene (reference sequence) specifies LGHDT as CDR1 and YNNKEL as CDR2. The junction shows trimming of 1 base on V and 4 bases on J, plus 8 bases between the germline ends. Inclusive of the bounding cysteine and phenylalanine, the CDR3 is 14 residues long. The sequence is cut down to CDR3 DNA, 42 bases in frame from base 1. To note about this clone: No cognate antigen has been identified for it. No qualities accompany the bases; no much larger clone lies one base away.

The time point label on this specimen signifies: baseline before first vaccination. Vaccinee samples were obtained from the UK trials COV001 and COV002, which included a single-blind randomized controlled phase 2/3 trial of AZD1222 (ChAdOx1 nCoV-19) in healthy adults. For TCRbeta chain sequencing, PBMC samples were collected from trial participants at day 0 and at day 28 after the second dose. The sample consisted of peripheral blood, taken on day 0 of AZD1222 vaccination. The sequence is built from TRBV3-1 (or the pseudogene TRBV3-2) and TRBJ1-5; a tentative D call is TRBD1 (5 bases match). This TCR came from an adult in good health. The nucleotides read TGTGCCAGCAGCCAAGGGGGGAGGAATCAGCCCCAGCATTTT. It encodes CASSQGGRNQPQHF.